This is a list of T cell receptor beta chains from one sample in a study of immune cell composition in non-small cell lung cancer. Here immunoSEQ multiplex PCR was the method, and the copy in TCRdb shows in-frame clones only, minus some. The sample has about 4,600 clones; about 80% are singletons. What was sequenced was lung tumor tissue. Receptors originate from a human donor with non-small cell lung cancer. Both conserved end residues are part of each CDR3. The D gene is left open where the match is weak. Size is omitted from some rows. Given values are once, few, many or a class for expanded clones.

V	D	size	J	DNA	CDR3
TRBV7-3	-	-	TRBJ2-2	TGTGCCAGCAGCTTAACACAGGCCACCGGGGAGCTGTTTTTT	CASSLTQATGELFF
TRBV6-6	-	-	TRBJ2-5	TGTGCCAGCAGTTACTCGAGATCGGAGACCCAGTACTTC	CASSYSRSETQYF
TRBV27	TRBD2	-	TRBJ2-3	TGTGCCAGCAGTTTAAACCCCACCTGGACTAGCGGGGGTGTCACAGATACGCAGTATTTT	CASSLNPTWTSGGVTDTQYF
TRBV19	TRBD2	-	TRBJ2-1	TGTGCCAGTAGTATTCCCCACAAGCGGGGCAAAGGGCGAAATGAGCAGTTCTTC	CASSIPHKRGKGRNEQFF
TRBV30	TRBD2	-	TRBJ2-1	TGTGCCTGGACCCTGAAGCGGGGCTCTAGCTCCTACAATGAGCAGTTCTTC	CAWTLKRGSSSYNEQFF
TRBV7-3	TRBD2	-	TRBJ2-1	TGTGCCAGCAGCTTGGACGGGAGGGTCTACAATGAGCAGTTCTTC	CASSLDGRVYNEQFF
TRBV28	-	few	TRBJ1-1	TGTGCCAGCAGTTCCCCCCAGGGGAACACTGAAGCTTTCTTT	CASSSPQGNTEAFF
TRBV21-1	-	-	TRBJ2-3	TGTGCCAGCAGCAACGGTGGAGATACGCAGTATTTT	CASSNGGDTQYF
TRBV10-2	TRBD1	-	TRBJ1-3	TGCGCCAGCCTTGAGGCGGGACAGTTCTCTGGAAACACCATATATTTT	CASLEAGQFSGNTIYF
TRBV7-8	TRBD1	few	TRBJ1-3	TGTGCCAGCAGCGCCGACAGGGGCATCGGAAACACCATATATTTT	CASSADRGIGNTIYF
TRBV27	-	few	TRBJ2-3	TGTGCCAGCAGTTTAAGCACAGGTTACACAGATACGCAGTATTTT	CASSLSTGYTDTQYF
TRBV5-1	TRBD1	once	TRBJ2-7	TGCGCCAGCAACCCCGGACAGGGCTACGAGCAGTACTTC	CASNPGQGYEQYF
TRBV7-2	-	-	TRBJ1-2	TGTGCCAGCAGCTTAGAGGCAGGGCCTAACTATGGCTACACCTTC	CASSLEAGPNYGYTF
TRBV5-1	TRBD1	-	TRBJ2-7	TGCGCCAGCAGCTTGGACGCCAGGGGGCCCTACGAGCAGTACTTC	CASSLDARGPYEQYF
TRBV19	TRBD2	-	TRBJ2-1	TGTGCCAGTAGTATTAGCCCTAGCGGGATCCACAATGAGCAGTTCTTC	CASSISPSGIHNEQFF
TRBV29-1	-	-	TRBJ2-5	TGCAGCATCACCTCCCTGGGGGGGCGAGAGACCCAGTACTTC	CSITSLGGRETQYF
TRBV4-1	-	-	TRBJ1-5	TGCGCCAGCAGCAACCCGGGGGGCAGTCAGCCCCAGCATTTT	CASSNPGGSQPQHF
TRBV4-1	TRBD2	-	TRBJ2-1	TGCGCCAGCAGCCAACTCGGGACTAGCAGAAACAATGAGCAGTTCTTC	CASSQLGTSRNNEQFF
TRBV7-7	-	-	TRBJ2-7	TGTGCTAGCAGTCGCCACCCGGGACTTTACGAGCAGTACTTC	CASSRHPGLYEQYF
TRBV6-5	-	once	TRBJ1-1	TGTGCCACGGAGGGAACTGAAGCTTTCTTT	CATEGTEAFF
TRBV5-5	-	-	TRBJ2-5	TGTGCCAGCAGCTTGGTGGGGGGGCCAGAGACCCAGTACTTC	CASSLVGGPETQYF
TRBV28	TRBD1	-	TRBJ2-5	TGTGCCAGCGACCGGCGACAGGGGAGGGAGACCCAGTACTTC	CASDRRQGRETQYF
TRBV7-9	TRBD1	-	TRBJ1-6	TGTGCCAGCAGCTCACAGGGGACAGGGGATTCACCCCTCCACTTT	CASSSQGTGDSPLHF
TRBV7-6	-	once	TRBJ1-3	TGTGCCAGCAGGATCAGGGTGGCCGGAAACACCATATATTTT	CASRIRVAGNTIYF
TRBV6-5	-	-	TRBJ2-7	TGTGCCAGCGGCCCCGCGGGCAGGACCTACGAGCAGTACTTC	CASGPAGRTYEQYF
TRBV7-9	-	-	TRBJ1-1	TGTGCCAGCAGCGACAGACAGGCGGGTGAAGCTTTCTTT	CASSDRQAGEAFF
TRBV7-2	-	-	TRBJ1-6	TGTGCCAGCAGCTTAGAGTGGAGCTCCTATAATTCACCCCTCCACTTT	CASSLEWSSYNSPLHF
TRBV21-1	-	once	TRBJ1-1	TGTGCCATCCCCTCCGGGACAGAGAACACTGAAGCTTTCTTT	CAIPSGTENTEAFF
TRBV28	TRBD1	medium-sized	TRBJ1-6	TGTGCCAGCAGCCCCGGGCAGGGGGCCGTATCACCCCTCCACTTT	CASSPGQGAVSPLHF
TRBV9	TRBD2	-	TRBJ2-3	TGTGCCAGCAGCGTAGGGCGGCTAGCGGGGGGCACAGATACGCAGTATTTT	CASSVGRLAGGTDTQYF
TRBV9	TRBD2	-	TRBJ2-7	TGTGCCAGCAGCGTTAGCGGGAGGGCCTACGAGCAGTACTTC	CASSVSGRAYEQYF
TRBV5-1	TRBD2	-	TRBJ2-3	TGCGCCAGCAGCTTAACAGCGGGAGTTGGTATGGCAGATACGCAGTATTTT	CASSLTAGVGMADTQYF
TRBV5-1	TRBD1	few	TRBJ2-3	TGCGCCAGCAGCTTGATGGACAGGGCGACAGATACGCAGTATTTT	CASSLMDRATDTQYF
TRBV7-9	TRBD1	-	TRBJ1-2	TGTGCCAGCAGCACAGAGGGGACAGGGTACGGCTACACCTTC	CASSTEGTGYGYTF
TRBV19	TRBD1	once	TRBJ2-3	TGTGCCAGTAGTATGGGACAGGGCCTCACAGATACGCAGTATTTT	CASSMGQGLTDTQYF
TRBV29-1	-	-	TRBJ1-1	TGCAGCGCAGGGAGGGAGTTCACTGAAGCTTTCTTT	CSAGREFTEAFF
TRBV9	TRBD1	-	TRBJ2-4	TGTGCCAGCAGCGTAGAGGCGACAGGGTTAGGAAACATTCAGTACTTC	CASSVEATGLGNIQYF
TRBV6-1	TRBD2	-	TRBJ2-3	TGTGCCAGCAGTGGTAGCGGGAGTGGGGATACGCAGTATTTT	CASSGSGSGDTQYF
TRBV28	-	-	TRBJ1-1	TGTGCCAGCAGTTTCGAGCAGAACACTGAAGCTTTCTTT	CASSFEQNTEAFF
TRBV6-1	TRBD1	-	TRBJ1-5	TGTGCCAGCAGTGCGTCCAGGGGGAGCAATCAGCCCCAGCATTTT	CASSASRGSNQPQHF
TRBV27	-	-	TRBJ1-5	TGTGCCAGCAGTTTAGTGCGGACAGCTGATCAGCCCCAGCATTTT	CASSLVRTADQPQHF
TRBV7-6	-	-	TRBJ2-7	TGTGCCAGCAGCCTCCGGGACACCTACGAGCAGTACTTC	CASSLRDTYEQYF
TRBV6-1	TRBD2	once	TRBJ2-1	TGTGCCAGCAGTGAGCGGACTAGCGGGCTCAATGAGCAGTTCTTC	CASSERTSGLNEQFF
TRBV19	-	-	TRBJ2-5	TGTGCCAGTTCGGACACTATAGAAGAGACCCAGTACTTC	CASSDTIEETQYF